This T cell receptor (beta chain) was sequenced for a study of T-cell reconstitution after alpha-beta-depleted transplantation in children. Study-level results: The authors attributed T-cell counts and diversity one year after transplant mostly to newly produced T cells. Expanded graft clones, several hundred of them, were reportedly the source of alpha-beta T cells about two months after transplant.

Germline V gene data show CDR1 as SGHRS and CDR2 as YFSETQ. This CDR3 is built from 15 residues. V was shortened by 1 base and J by 2 bases, with 12 bases between the two germline ends. This clonotype occurred a few times. The antigen is unknown. During its preparation, the TCRbeta library received unique molecular identifiers. TCRdb processed the PCR reads anew with MiXCR; each CDR3 protein has one entry. This sample has 600,000 or so distinct CDR3 sequences; 23% occur once, and the top ten carry roughly 13%. This rearrangement joins TRBV5-1 to TRBJ1-1; D remains unclear. The starting material was PBMCs, mostly from graft donor cells, obtained 360 days after TCRalphabeta/CD19-depleted stem cell transplant. This receptor was obtained from a boy under three years old who had a stem cell transplant for acute myeloid leukemia, so the T cells may come from the graft donor. The CDR3 region has the DNA TGCGCCAGCAGCTTGAAATCAGAGGGTAACACTGAAGCTTTCTTT. Translating it yields CASSLKSEGNTEAFF. Together with reference TRBV5-1 and TRBJ1-1, the CDR3 gives the full variable domain: KAGVTQTPRYLIKTRGQQVTLSCSPISGHRSVSWYQQTPGQGLQFLFEYFSETQRNKGNFPGRFSGRQFSNSRSEMNVSTLELGDSALYLCASSLKSEGNTEAFFGQGTRLTVV.